This T cell receptor beta chain was sequenced in a study of a mutant IDH1 vaccine in newly diagnosed glioma. As for the study in general: Vaccines were first given 4-6 weeks after radiotherapy alone, or with temozolomide cycles. Earlier care involved radiotherapy, temozolomide, or both, and the majority received both. Treatment recipients were approximately 62% male and around 40% female, and their mean age was roughly 40 years.

The germline V and J ends were trimmed by 0 bases and 5 bases, with 13 bases remaining between them. CDR1 is LGHNA, CDR2 YNFKEQ, per germline. The CDR3 spans 15 residues. Worth noting for this clone: Its specificity is not known.

The time point: week 5, during vaccination. The content of each vaccine dose was 300 ug of mutant IDH1 20-mer peptide, and topical imiquimod accompanied it. Using immunoSEQ multiplex PCR, the repertoire was profiled, and TCRdb retains in-frame clones only, with some absent. Of 38,000 or so clones detected, just over 90% appear once; the ten largest clones hold around 2.5%. The chain is built from TRBV4-2 and TRBJ1-2, with D tentatively TRBD1 (5 bases). The sequence was obtained from a man between 50 and 59 years old with glioma. The sequences come from PBMCs, collected from a glioma patient whose treatment included an IDH1 peptide vaccine. The CDR3, as DNA: TGTGCCAGCAGCCAAGATAGCCGGGACGGGTATGGCTACACCTTC. Translation gives CASSQDSRDGYGYTF.